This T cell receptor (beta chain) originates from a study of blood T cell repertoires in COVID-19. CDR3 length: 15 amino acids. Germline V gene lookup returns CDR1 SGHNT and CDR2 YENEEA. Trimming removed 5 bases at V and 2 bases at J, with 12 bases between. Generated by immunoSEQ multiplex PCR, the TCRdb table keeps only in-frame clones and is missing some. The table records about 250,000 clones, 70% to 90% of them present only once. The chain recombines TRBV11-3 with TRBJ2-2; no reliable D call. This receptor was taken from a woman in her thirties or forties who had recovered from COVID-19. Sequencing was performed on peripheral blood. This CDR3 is CASSPTTVNTGELFF. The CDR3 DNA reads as TGTGCCAGCAGCCCTACCACAGTAAACACCGGGGAGCTGTTTTTT.